This TCR beta chain was recorded in a study of CD8 T cells in Susac syndrome. Reverse transcription used 0.5 to 1 ug RNA and random hexamers. The amplification used immunoSEQ multiplex PCR on TCR beta CDR3; it spanned 54 Vbeta and 13 Jbeta. TCRdb used MiXCR to reprocess the immunoSEQ multiplex PCR reads, holding one entry per CDR3 protein. This sample has fewer than 200,000 distinct CDR3 sequences, with 90% to 95% found just once. Sequencing of TCR beta, carried out with a high-throughput approach, was applied to CD8+ and CD4+ T cells from the blood. Germline V gives CDR1 DFQATT, CDR2 SNEGSKA (reference sequence). The CDR3 loop spans 16 amino acids. The junction had 14 bases not matched to a gene; V was cut back by 3 bases and J by 6 bases.

The V call is TRBV20-1, the J call TRBJ2-1, with 7 nucleotides matching TRBD2. This sequence was found in a human donor with multiple sclerosis. The sequenced sample was CD8+ T cells from PBMCs. The CDR3, as DNA: TGCAGTGCTAGGCAGCCCTCTAGCGGAGAGGTCAATGAGCAGTTCTTC. Translated, it gives CSARQPSSGEVNEQFF.